A selection of T cell receptor beta chains follows, all from one sample in a study of cytomegalovirus exposure and HLA in healthy donors. TCRdb's table, derived via immunoSEQ multiplex PCR, lists solely in-frame clones and lacks some. Of about 200,000 clones listed, around 80% are singletons. Sequencing input: PBMCs. Receptors were obtained from a man aged 35-49 years in good health and CMV-seronegative. Each CDR3 is given with its conserved first and last residue. D genes are given only for firm matches. Some rows have no size entry. The others give once, few or many, or a class for an expanded clone.

D gene	V gene	J gene	clone size	CDR3 protein	CDR3 DNA
.	TRBV11-2	TRBJ2-2	.	CASIPRGLIPNTGELFF	TGTGCCAGCATCCCGAGGGGACTTATTCCGAACACCGGGGAGCTGTTTTTT
.	TRBV4-3	TRBJ1-4	.	CASSQDREGIQLFF	TGCGCCAGCAGCCAAGATAGGGAGGGGATACAACTGTTTTTT
.	TRBV5-5	TRBJ1-2	.	CASSLTDSGYGYTF	TGTGCCAGCAGCCTAACGGACAGCGGCTATGGCTACACCTTC
TRBD1	TRBV6-1	TRBJ1-1	once	CASSPGQGFSEAFF	TGTGCCAGCAGTCCGGGACAGGGTTTTAGTGAAGCTTTCTTT
TRBD2	TRBV25-1	TRBJ2-7	.	CASRGGLAAYEQYF	TGTGCCAGCCGCGGTGGACTAGCGGCTTACGAGCAGTACTTC
.	TRBV2	TRBJ2-7	.	CASSEYGGGSYEQYF	TGTGCCAGCAGTGAATATGGGGGAGGCTCCTACGAGCAGTACTTC
.	TRBV6-5	TRBJ1-5	few	CASSLRGSNQPQHF	TGTGCCAGCAGCCTCAGGGGAAGCAATCAGCCCCAGCATTTT
TRBD2	TRBV11-2	TRBJ2-1	.	CASSLVVGTSGYNEQFF	TGTGCCAGCAGCTTAGTTGTGGGGACTAGCGGTTACAATGAGCAGTTCTTC
.	TRBV28	TRBJ1-1	.	CASTQLTHFVAFF	TGTGCCAGCACTCAGCTGACACACTTCGTAGCTTTCTTT
TRBD2	TRBV19	TRBJ2-1	.	CASRPTSGGYNEQFF	TGTGCCAGTAGGCCCACTAGCGGGGGGTACAATGAGCAGTTCTTC
TRBD1	TRBV27	TRBJ1-1	.	CASSPDRGNTEAFF	TGTGCCAGCAGTCCAGACAGGGGGAACACTGAAGCTTTCTTT
.	TRBV27	TRBJ1-4	.	CASSFRGEKLFF	TGTGCCAGCAGTTTTCGGGGGGAAAAACTGTTTTTT
.	TRBV6-5	TRBJ2-2	.	CASATQGGELFF	TGTGCCAGCGCCACACAGGGAGGGGAGCTGTTTTTT
TRBD1	TRBV27	TRBJ1-4	.	CASSSTGTATNEKLFF	TGTGCCAGCAGTTCAACCGGGACAGCAACTAATGAAAAACTGTTTTTT
.	TRBV27	TRBJ1-1	.	CASTDRNTEAFF	TGTGCCAGCACGGACAGGAACACTGAAGCTTTCTTT
.	TRBV18	TRBJ1-1	.	CASSPNMNTEAFF	TGTGCCAGCTCACCAAATATGAACACTGAAGCTTTCTTT
TRBD2	TRBV5-1	TRBJ2-1	.	CASSLDPGGPVNEQFF	TGCGCCAGCAGCTTGGATCCGGGAGGGCCTGTTAATGAGCAGTTCTTC
.	TRBV28	TRBJ2-5	few	CASSFSSGSETQYF	TGTGCCAGCAGTTTCTCGTCCGGTTCTGAGACCCAGTACTTC
.	TRBV5-4	TRBJ1-1	once	CASSLFPDRNTEAFF	TGTGCCAGCAGCTTGTTCCCGGACAGGAACACTGAAGCTTTCTTT
TRBD2	TRBV19	TRBJ2-7	.	CASNGLAGGLSHEQYF	TGTGCCAGTAATGGACTAGCGGGGGGGCTTTCCCACGAGCAGTACTTC
TRBD2	TRBV10-3	TRBJ2-7	.	CAISGRLAGGLYEQYF	TGTGCCATCAGTGGGCGACTAGCGGGGGGTCTCTACGAGCAGTACTTC
TRBD1	TRBV5-6	TRBJ1-1	few	CASSYGTGLVTEAFF	TGTGCCAGCAGCTACGGGACAGGGTTGGTCACTGAAGCTTTCTTT
.	TRBV5-1	TRBJ2-7	.	CASSIQVSYEQYF	TGCGCCAGCAGCATACAGGTCTCCTACGAGCAGTACTTC
.	TRBV19	TRBJ2-6	.	CASSTQGSGANVLTF	TGTGCCAGTAGTACCCAGGGGTCTGGGGCCAACGTCCTGACTTTC